The 18 T cell receptor beta chains below all came from one sample that was sequenced in a study of molecular identifiers for immune sequencing clone quantification. From the PCR reads, TCRdb called clonotypes with MiXCR, one entry per CDR3 protein. Of about 640,000 distinct CDR3 sequences listed, just under 20% are singletons. The material sequenced was naive CD8+ T cells from blood, with Jurkat cell RNA spiked in. This sample's subset: FACS-sorted CD8+CD4-CCR7+CD45RA+ naive T cells. The receptors were sampled from a human donor in good health. Some libraries in this study had Jurkat cell RNA spiked in.

This clonotype was detected only a few times. The V and J genes are TRBV12-3 or TRBV12-4 and TRBJ2-5; TRBD2 matches 8 bases. V trimming: 6 bases; J trimming: 2 bases; junction bases outside the gene matches: 5. This CDR3 contains 14 residues. CDR3 DNA: TGTGCCAGCAGCCGGGAGGGGATTCAAGAGACCCAGTACTTC. Protein sequence: CASSREGIQETQYF.

This clonotype was counted only a few times. The chain couples TRBV7-6 to TRBJ2-7; 11 bases fit TRBD2. Germline assignment: CDR1 SGHVS and CDR2 FNYEAQ. This CDR3 is built from 16 residues. V was clipped by 5 bases and J by 2 bases; unmatched bases: 8. The DNA of the CDR3 is TGTGCCAGCAGCCAACTAGCGGGGGCGGCCCCCTACGAGCAGTACTTC. Its protein product is CASSQLAGAAPYEQYF. Variable domain in full (rest from reference TRBV7-6 and TRBJ2-7): GAGVSQSPRYKVTKRGQDVALRCDPISGHVSLYWYRQALGQGPEFLTYFNYEAQQDKSGLPNDRFSAERPEGSISTLTIQRTEQRDSAMYRCASSQLAGAAPYEQYFGPGTRLTVT.

This clonotype has at least ten counts. The chain carries TRBV14 and TRBJ2-3, with D unclear. V gave up 6 bases and J gave up 0 bases, with 4 bases separating them. Germline values: CDR1 SGHDN, CDR2 FVKESK. There are 12 residues in the CDR3. This chain's CDR3 is CASRASTDTQYF. The CDR3 coding sequence is TGTGCCAGCAGGGCTAGCACAGATACGCAGTATTTT.

On this clonotype itself: Possible read error: a much larger clone is one base away. The chain joins TRBV7-9 to TRBJ2-7, with 7 nucleotides matching TRBD1. Germline loops: CDR1 SEHNR, CDR2 FQNEAQ (reference sequence). This CDR3 is 16 amino acids long. The CDR3 reads CASSTSRDSSSYELYF. CDR3 coding DNA: TGTGCCAGCAGCACCTCCAGGGACAGCAGTTCCTACGAGCTGTACTTC.

This chain connects TRBV29-1 to TRBJ2-1; possible D gene TRBD2, 6 bases. Germline V gene data show CDR1 as SQVTM and CDR2 as ANQGSEA. The CDR3 has 13 residues. V was cut by 7 bases and J by 5 bases, with 15 bases left in between. The CDR3 DNA reads as TGCAGCGACACCTGGGACTCAGACAATGAGCAGTTCTTC. As protein: CSDTWDSDNEQFF.

This clonotype was detected ten times or more. This chain uses TRBV29-1 with TRBJ2-5; TRBD2 aligns across 13 bases. The length of the CDR3 is 15 residues. In germline, CDR1 is SQVTM, CDR2 ANQGSEA. After removal of 5 bases from V and 5 bases from J, the junction contained 8 bases not matched to a gene. The CDR3 nucleotides are TGCAGCGTTACTAGCGGGAGGGCCTTGGAGGAGACCCAGTACTTC. Amino acid sequence: CSVTSGRALEETQYF.

This clonotype was seen many times. The chain uses TRBV10-1 and TRBJ2-3; D might be TRBD1 (6 bases). CDR1 and CDR2 (germline): WNHNN, SYGVQD (reference sequence). The V end was cut by 6 bases, the J end by 3 bases, with 19 bases between. The CDR3 is 16 residues long. CDR3 nucleotide sequence: TGCGCCAGCAGCCCCCGACAGGTCCTGGGTACAGATACGCAGTATTTT. This sequence encodes CASSPRQVLGTDTQYF.

This clonotype showed up many times. V gene TRBV11-2 combines with J gene TRBJ2-3, with 11 bases that match TRBD2. Germline V gene lookup returns CDR1 SGHAT and CDR2 FQNNGV. The CDR3 extends over 16 amino acids. The trim removed 4 bases at V and 2 bases at J, leaving 5 bases unmatched. CDR3 region: CASSSTSGGTTDTQYF. CDR3 coding DNA: TGTGCCAGCAGCTCAACTAGCGGGGGAACCACAGATACGCAGTATTTT.

This rearrangement joins TRBV27 to TRBJ1-6, with a possible D match to TRBD1 (5 bases). Trimming removed 0 bases at V and 11 bases at J, with 8 bases between. In germline, CDR1 is MNHEY, CDR2 SMNVEV (reference sequence). The CDR3 is 13 residues long. This chain's CDR3 is CASSLSGGTPLHF. The CDR3 bases are TGTGCCAGCAGTTTATCGGGGGGGACACCCCTCCACTTT.

The chain is built from TRBV20-1 and TRBJ2-5; 14 bases line up with TRBD2. The V gene's germline CDR1 is DFQATT and CDR2 SNEGSKA (reference sequence). The CDR3 consists of 17 residues. Unmatched junction bases numbered 8, after V lost 4 bases and J lost 1 base. The CDR3 sequence is CSATRLAGGLIQETQYF. The CDR3 DNA reads as TGCAGTGCTACGAGACTAGCGGGGGGGCTCATCCAAGAGACCCAGTACTTC.

This clonotype was seen more than once but under ten times. A much larger clone differs by one base, so this may be a read error. The chain combines TRBV6-1 with TRBJ2-2, with 7 bases aligning to TRBD2. The CDR3 totals 12 residues. Germline CDR1 and CDR2: MNHNS and SASEGT. The V and J ends lost 6 bases and 6 bases, in that order; junction bases with no gene match: 1. The CDR3 bases are TGTGCCAGCAGACGGGGGGCCGGGGAGCTGTTTTTT. Protein sequence: CASRRGAGELFF.

This clonotype was seen repeatedly, ten times or more. The chain combines TRBV7-9 with TRBJ2-5, with 8 positions matching TRBD2. Germline trimming cut 5 bases from V and 7 bases from J; bases unmatched to any gene: 3. The CDR3 has 12 residues. The germline V gene has CDR1 SEHNR and CDR2 FQNEAQ (reference sequence). CDR3 sequence: CASSGTRATQYF. The CDR3 DNA reads TGTGCCAGCAGCGGGACTAGGGCGACCCAGTACTTC.

This clonotype was seen many times. This chain uses TRBV7-8 with TRBJ1-1; 7 bases fit TRBD1. This CDR3 contains 16 residues. Germline values: CDR1 SGHVS, CDR2 FQNEAQ. Unmatched junction bases numbered 11, after V lost 5 bases and J lost 2 bases. The CDR3 reads CASSPRTGPLNTEAFF. The CDR3 DNA reads TGTGCCAGCAGCCCCAGGACAGGACCCCTTAACACTGAAGCTTTCTTT.

Many counts were recorded for this clonotype. The rearrangement links TRBV10-3 to TRBJ1-1; maybe TRBD1 (5 bases). This CDR3 region has 14 residues. Germline values: CDR1 ENHRY, CDR2 SYGVKD. With 7 bases removed from V and 5 bases from J, the gap between germline ends came to 17 bases. The CDR3 DNA is TGTGCCATCACGATCAGGGTGTCGGAGACTGAAGCTTTCTTT. Protein sequence: CAITIRVSETEAFF.

Worth noting for this clonotype: A much larger clone sits a single nucleotide away, making a read error possible. V usage is TRBV6-1 and J usage is TRBJ1-5; D is possibly TRBD1 (5 bases). Germline CDR1 MNHNS, CDR2 SASEGT. This CDR3 has 15 residues. The CDR3 DNA follows: TGTGCCAGCAGTGAAGTTTGGAGGGTTCGACAGCCCCAGCGTTTT. Translating it yields CASSEVWRVRQPQRF.

Remarks on this clonotype: Being one base from a much bigger clone, this may be a read error. DNA of the CDR3: TGTGCCTGGAGTCCTATGAATGAAAAACCGTTTTTT. Translated, it gives CAWSPMNEKPFF. The rearrangement uses TRBV30 and TRBJ1-4; D unclear. CDR1 is GTSNPN and CDR2 is SVGIG in the germline V gene (reference sequence). CDR3 size: 12 residues.

Only a few counts were recorded for this clonotype. This chain joins TRBV30 and TRBJ1-1; 7 nucleotides agree with TRBD1. CDR1 and CDR2 from the germline V gene are GTSNPN and SVGIG (reference sequence). J was trimmed by 4 bases and V by 8 bases; bases with no gene match: 4. The CDR3 spans 11 residues. This CDR3 reads CAGGQATEAFF. CDR3 DNA sequence: TGTGCCGGCGGACAGGCCACTGAAGCTTTCTTT.

A remark on this clonotype: A much larger clone lies one base from this, so it may be a read error. V is TRBV7-9 and J is TRBJ2-1; unclear D gene. The CDR3 has 16 amino acids. The V gene's germline CDR1 is SEHNR and CDR2 FQNEAQ (reference sequence). In nucleotides, the CDR3 is TGTGCCAGCAGCGCCCGGCGGCAGAGCTCCCACAATGAGCAGTTCTTC. This encodes CASSARRQSSHNEQFF.